This T cell receptor beta chain was sequenced during a study of OX40 agonist ivuxolimab in advanced cancers. About the study: Each patient was given ivuxolimab into a vein every 2 weeks, at 0.01 to 10 mg/kg. The diagnoses of dose-escalation patients were hepatocellular carcinoma, melanoma, renal cell or head and neck cancer. Study results and limitations: Antigen specificity remained undetermined for the expanded peripheral T cells.

The V gene lost 10 bases and the J gene lost 1 base, with 12 bases spanning the gap. The CDR3 totals 13 residues. Germline V CDR1 and CDR2: MNHEY, SVGAGI. TCRdb's copy holds only in-frame clones and misses some; the assay was immunoSEQ multiplex PCR. The top ten clones hold more than 7.5% of a sample with under 70,000 clones, 92% of them seen once. Comments on this clone: The antigen remains unidentified.

The chain carries TRBV6-5 and TRBJ2-3; possibly TRBD2 for D (6 bases). The sequence derives from an adult with an advanced solid tumor such as melanoma, head and neck, liver or kidney cancer. The sequenced sample was CD4+ or CD8+ T cells sorted from blood, obtained in a trial of the OX40 agonist ivuxolimab. Written as DNA, the CDR3 is TGTGCCACCCTGGAGGGCGGCACAGATACGCAGTATTTT. Translated, it gives CATLEGGTDTQYF.